The present T cell receptor beta chain was sequenced within a study of cytotoxic CD8 clonotypes in ibrutinib-treated CLL. Trimming removed 5 bases from V and 0 bases from J; junction bases left unmatched: 0. The CDR3 length is 15 residues. Germline V CDR1 and CDR2: MNHEY, SMNVEV (reference sequence). Depths of 1 in 200,000 to 1 in 1 million T cells were the sequencing target. Clones were sequenced by immunoSEQ multiplex PCR, and TCRdb holds only the in-frame ones, with some missing. The sample consists of roughly 70,000 clones, over 75% of them appearing once. Overall study findings and caveats: Clonality went up at the time of ibrutinib response, stayed stable in sustained remission, and later dropped back toward its baseline level at progression. On treatment, the uncommon public clonotypes contracted or remained stable.

Concerning this clone itself: The antigen is unknown.

This clonotype originated in a human donor with chronic lymphocytic leukemia. This chain joins TRBV27 and TRBJ2-7; 14 bases agree with TRBD2. The sequenced sample was PBMCs, obtained after 12 months of ibrutinib treatment. In DNA, the CDR3 is TGTGCCAGCAGTGGGACTAGCGGGGGCTCCTACGAGCAGTACTTC. This encodes CASSGTSGGSYEQYF.